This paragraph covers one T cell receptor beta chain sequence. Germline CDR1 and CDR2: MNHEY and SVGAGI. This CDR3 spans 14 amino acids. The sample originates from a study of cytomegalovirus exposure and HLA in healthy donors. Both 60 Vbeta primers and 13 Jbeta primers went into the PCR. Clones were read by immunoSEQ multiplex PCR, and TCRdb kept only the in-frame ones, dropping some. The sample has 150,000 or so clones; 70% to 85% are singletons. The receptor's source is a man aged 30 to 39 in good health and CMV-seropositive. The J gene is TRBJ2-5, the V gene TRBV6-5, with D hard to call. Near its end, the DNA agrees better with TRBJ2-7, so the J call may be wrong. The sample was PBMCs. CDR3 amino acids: CASSRGGTSYEQYF. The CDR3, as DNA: TGTGCCAGCAGTCGTGGCGGCACCTCCTACGAGCAGTACTTC.